This passage covers 3 T cell receptor beta chains from one sample sequenced in a study of T cell responses to AZD1222 COVID-19 vaccine. The repertoire was sequenced with immunoSEQ multiplex PCR; TCRdb's copy has only in-frame clones and lacks some. The sample has roughly 140,000 clones; approximately 88% are singletons. Sequencing used peripheral blood, obtained on day 0 of AZD1222 vaccination. The receptors stem from an adult in good health.

The rearrangement joins TRBV11-3 to TRBJ2-2; TRBD1 or TRBD2 may be the D gene (5 bases each). The CDR3 has 15 amino acids. CDR1 is SGHNT and CDR2 is YENEEA in the germline V gene. Trimming took 5 bases from V and 7 from J, leaving 17 bases between them. Here the CDR3 DNA reads TGTGCCAGCAGCCCCACCAGAGGGGCGGGCGGGGAGCTGTTTTTT. It encodes CASSPTRGAGGELFF.

V gene TRBV28 combines with J gene TRBJ1-4; D perhaps matches TRBD1 (5 bases). CDR1 is MDHEN, CDR2 SYDVKM, per germline. There are 15 residues in the CDR3. The V gene lost 7 bases and the J gene lost 5 bases, with 17 bases spanning the gap. CDR3 in DNA: TGTGCCAGCACCTCGTGGGGGGATGGGAATGAAAAACTGTTTTTT. Translation gives CASTSWGDGNEKLFF.

The rearrangement links TRBV6-2 or TRBV6-3 to TRBJ1-6; a weak D match, TRBD1 (5 bases). The V gene's germline CDR1 is MNHEY and CDR2 SVGEGT. The CDR3 consists of 15 residues. V was shortened by 2 bases and J by 10 bases, with 15 bases between the two germline ends. CDR3 sequence (DNA): TGTGCCAGCAGTTACCCGGGGGACCTACAGTCACCCCTCCACTTT. It yields the protein CASSYPGDLQSPLHF.